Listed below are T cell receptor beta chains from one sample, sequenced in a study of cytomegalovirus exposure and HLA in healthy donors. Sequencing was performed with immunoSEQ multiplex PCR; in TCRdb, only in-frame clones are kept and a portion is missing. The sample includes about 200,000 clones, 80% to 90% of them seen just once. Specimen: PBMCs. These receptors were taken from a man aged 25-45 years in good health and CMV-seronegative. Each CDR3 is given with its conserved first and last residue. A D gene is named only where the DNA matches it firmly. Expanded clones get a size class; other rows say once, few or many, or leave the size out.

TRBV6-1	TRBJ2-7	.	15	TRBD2	CASLRSLAAGGEQYF	TGTGCCAGCCTTAGATCACTAGCGGCGGGGGGGGAGCAGTACTTC
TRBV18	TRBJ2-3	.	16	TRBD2	CASSPPSGVGTDTQYF	TGTGCCAGCTCACCACCGAGCGGGGTAGGCACAGATACGCAGTATTTT
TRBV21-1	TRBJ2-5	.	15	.	CAVVPGHGEKETQYF	TGTGCCGTAGTACCGGGACACGGAGAAAAAGAGACCCAGTACTTC
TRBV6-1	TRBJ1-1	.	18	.	CASSDTDQGLMRNTEAFF	TGTGCCAGCAGTGATACCGACCAGGGGCTGATGAGGAACACTGAAGCTTTCTTT
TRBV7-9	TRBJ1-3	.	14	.	CSSRQSGSGNTIYF	TGTTCCAGCCGACAGTCGGGCTCTGGAAACACCATATATTTT
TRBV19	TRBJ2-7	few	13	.	CASSAGTNYEQYF	TGTGCCAGTAGCGCCGGGACAAACTACGAGCAGTACTTC
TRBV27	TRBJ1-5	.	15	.	CASSTEGFSNQPQHF	TGTGCCAGCAGTACCGAGGGTTTTAGCAATCAGCCCCAGCATTTT
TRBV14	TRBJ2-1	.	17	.	CASSQDWGASPLNEQFF	TGTGCCAGCAGCCAAGATTGGGGAGCCTCCCCTCTCAATGAGCAGTTCTTC
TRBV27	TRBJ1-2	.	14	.	CASSSGTFNYGYTF	TGTGCCAGCAGTTCCGGGACATTTAACTATGGCTACACCTTC
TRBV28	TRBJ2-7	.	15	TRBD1	CASSSPRDSTYEQYF	TGTGCCAGCAGTTCCCCTCGGGACAGTACCTACGAGCAGTACTTC
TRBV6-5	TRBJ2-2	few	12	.	CASRTGTGELFF	TGTGCCAGCAGGACGGGAACCGGGGAGCTGTTTTTT
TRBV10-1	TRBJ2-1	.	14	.	CASSVRQSGNEQFF	TGCGCCAGCAGTGTTAGACAGTCCGGTAATGAGCAGTTCTTC